This T cell receptor (beta chain) was identified in a study of long-term antiretroviral therapy in people with HIV. A word on this clone: Its cognate antigen is unknown.

Study observations and caveats: Diversity increased after ART yet remained lower than in transplant donor controls.

Survey-level immunoSEQ v3.0 assays were run. Sequenced by immunoSEQ multiplex PCR; TCRdb stores in-frame clones only, minus some. The data contain some 35,000 clones, 82% of them singletons. Germline V lookup: CDR1 SEHNR, CDR2 FQNEAQ (reference sequence). The CDR3 sequence is 15 residues long. V was pared by 4 bases and J by 2 bases, with 15 bases between. Held in samples before DNA extraction were about 0.85-10 million cryopreserved PBMC. The rearrangement joins TRBV7-9 to TRBJ2-7; TRBD2 is a possible D gene (5 bases). This TCR derives from a man younger than 30 with HIV. The material sequenced was unsorted PBMCs, taken 0.6 years after starting antiretroviral therapy. The CDR3 reads CASSWTSPYTYEQYF. In nucleotides, the CDR3 is TGTGCCAGCAGCTGGACTTCACCATACACCTACGAGCAGTACTTC.